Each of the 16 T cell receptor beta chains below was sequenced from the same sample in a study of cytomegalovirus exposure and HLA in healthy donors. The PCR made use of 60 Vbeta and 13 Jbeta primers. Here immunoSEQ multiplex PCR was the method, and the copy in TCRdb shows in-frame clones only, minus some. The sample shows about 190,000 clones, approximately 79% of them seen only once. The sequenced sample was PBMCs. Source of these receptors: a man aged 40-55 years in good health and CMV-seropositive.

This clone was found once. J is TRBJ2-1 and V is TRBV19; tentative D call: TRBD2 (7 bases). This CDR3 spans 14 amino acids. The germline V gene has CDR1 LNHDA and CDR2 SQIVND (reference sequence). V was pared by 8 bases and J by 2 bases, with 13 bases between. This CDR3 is CASALRGPYNEQFF. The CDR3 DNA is TGTGCCAGTGCCTTGCGGGGGCCCTACAATGAGCAGTTCTTC.

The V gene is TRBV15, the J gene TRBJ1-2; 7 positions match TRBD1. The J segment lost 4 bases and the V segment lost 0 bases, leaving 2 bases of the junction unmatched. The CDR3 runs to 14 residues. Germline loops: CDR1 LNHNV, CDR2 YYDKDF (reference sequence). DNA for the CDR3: TGTGCCACCAGCAGAGAGACAGGGCTCTATGGCTACACCTTC. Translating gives CATSRETGLYGYTF.

CDR3 sequence: CASFGADSYNEQFF. CDR3 DNA sequence: TGTGCCAGCTTCGGCGCGGACTCCTACAATGAGCAGTTCTTC. The chain has TRBV18 and TRBJ2-1; the D is unclear. CDR1 KGHSH and CDR2 LQKENI come from the germline V gene. The CDR3 is made up of 14 amino acids. V gave up 7 bases and J gave up 0 bases, with 10 bases separating them.

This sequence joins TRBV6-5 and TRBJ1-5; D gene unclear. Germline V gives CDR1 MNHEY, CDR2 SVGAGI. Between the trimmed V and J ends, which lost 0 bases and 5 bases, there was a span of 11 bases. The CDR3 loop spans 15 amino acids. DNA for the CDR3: TGTGCCAGCAGTTACTCGAGGCCCGGGGATCAGCCCCAGCATTTT. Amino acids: CASSYSRPGDQPQHF.

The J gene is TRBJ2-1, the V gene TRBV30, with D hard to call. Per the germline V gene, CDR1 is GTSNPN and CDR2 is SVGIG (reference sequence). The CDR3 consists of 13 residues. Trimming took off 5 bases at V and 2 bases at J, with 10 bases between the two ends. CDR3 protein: CAWDTSAYNEQFF. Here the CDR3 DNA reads TGTGCCTGGGATACGAGCGCCTACAATGAGCAGTTCTTC.

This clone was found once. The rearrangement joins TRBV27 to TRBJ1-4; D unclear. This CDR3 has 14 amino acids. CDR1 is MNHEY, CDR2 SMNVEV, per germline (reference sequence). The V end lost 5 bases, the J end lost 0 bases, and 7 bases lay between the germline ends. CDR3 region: CASSPSPTNEKLFF. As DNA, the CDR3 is TGTGCCAGCAGTCCCTCCCCAACTAATGAAAAACTGTTTTTT.

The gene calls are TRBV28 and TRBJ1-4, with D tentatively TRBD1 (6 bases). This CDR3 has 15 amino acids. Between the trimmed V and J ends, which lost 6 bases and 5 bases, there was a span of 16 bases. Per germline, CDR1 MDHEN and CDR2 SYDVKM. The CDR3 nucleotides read TGTGCCAGCAGCCCTGGGGGCTATGGGAATGAAAAACTGTTTTTT. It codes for CASSPGGYGNEKLFF. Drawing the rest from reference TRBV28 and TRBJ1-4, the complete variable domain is DVKVTQSSRYLVKRTGEKVFLECVQDMDHENMFWYRQDPGLGLRLIYFSYDVKMKEKGDIPEGYSVSREKKERFSLILESASTNQTSMYLCASSPGGYGNEKLFFGSGTQLSVL.

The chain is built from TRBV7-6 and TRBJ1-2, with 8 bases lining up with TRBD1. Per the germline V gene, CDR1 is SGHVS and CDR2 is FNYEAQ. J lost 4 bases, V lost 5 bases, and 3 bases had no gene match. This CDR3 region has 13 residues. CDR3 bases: TGTGCCAGCAGCCCGACAGGGGCCTATGGCTACACCTTC. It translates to CASSPTGAYGYTF.

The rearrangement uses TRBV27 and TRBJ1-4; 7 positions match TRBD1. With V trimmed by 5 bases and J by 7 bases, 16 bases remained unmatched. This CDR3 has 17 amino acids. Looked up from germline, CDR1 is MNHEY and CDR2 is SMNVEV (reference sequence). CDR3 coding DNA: TGTGCCAGCAGTCCCAGAGTCGACAGGGCGAGGGGTGAAAAACTGTTTTTT. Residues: CASSPRVDRARGEKLFF.

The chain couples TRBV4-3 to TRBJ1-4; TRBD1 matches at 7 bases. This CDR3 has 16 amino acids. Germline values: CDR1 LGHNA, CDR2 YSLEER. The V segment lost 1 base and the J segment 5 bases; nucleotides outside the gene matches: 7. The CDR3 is CASSQVRAGGNEKLFF. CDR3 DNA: TGCGCCAGCAGCCAAGTGAGGGCAGGGGGAAATGAAAAACTGTTTTTT.

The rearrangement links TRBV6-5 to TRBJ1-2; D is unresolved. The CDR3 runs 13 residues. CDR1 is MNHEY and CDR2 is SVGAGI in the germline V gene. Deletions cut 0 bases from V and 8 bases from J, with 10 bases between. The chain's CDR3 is CASSYSGVRGYTF. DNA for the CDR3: TGTGCCAGCAGTTACTCCGGGGTTCGGGGCTACACCTTC.

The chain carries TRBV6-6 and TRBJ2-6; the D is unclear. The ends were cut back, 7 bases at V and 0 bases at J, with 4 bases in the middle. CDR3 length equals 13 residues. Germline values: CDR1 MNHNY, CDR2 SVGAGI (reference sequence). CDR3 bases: TGTGCCAGCACCCTCTCTGGGGCCAACGTCCTGACTTTC. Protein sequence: CASTLSGANVLTF.

Here the CDR3 reads CASSRLAVLSYEQYF. CDR3 DNA: TGTGCCAGCAGTCGACTAGCGGTACTATCCTACGAGCAGTACTTC. The V gene is TRBV7-2, the J gene TRBJ2-7, with 9 bases lining up with TRBD2. Germline CDR1 and CDR2: SGHTA and FQGNSA. Trimming at V came to 6 bases and at J to 1 base, leaving 7 bases not matched to a gene. The CDR3 is 15 amino acids.

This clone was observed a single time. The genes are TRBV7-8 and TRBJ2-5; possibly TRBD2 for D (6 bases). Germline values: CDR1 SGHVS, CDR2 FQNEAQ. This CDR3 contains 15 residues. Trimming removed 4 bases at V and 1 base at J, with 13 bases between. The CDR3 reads CASSWGETVQETQYF. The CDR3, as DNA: TGTGCCAGCAGCTGGGGGGAGACGGTCCAAGAGACCCAGTACTTC.

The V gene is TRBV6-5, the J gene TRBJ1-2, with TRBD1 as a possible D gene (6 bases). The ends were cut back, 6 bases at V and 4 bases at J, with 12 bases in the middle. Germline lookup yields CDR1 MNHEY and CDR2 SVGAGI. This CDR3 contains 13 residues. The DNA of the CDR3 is TGTGCCAGCAGGGACAGAATCTCCTATGGCTACACCTTC. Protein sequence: CASRDRISYGYTF.

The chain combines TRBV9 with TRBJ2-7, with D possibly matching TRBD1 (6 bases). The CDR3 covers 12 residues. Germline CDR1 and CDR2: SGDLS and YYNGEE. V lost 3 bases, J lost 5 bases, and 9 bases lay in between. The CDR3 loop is CASSGQGNEQYF. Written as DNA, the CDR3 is TGTGCCAGCAGCGGGCAGGGGAACGAGCAGTACTTC.